This T cell receptor beta chain was obtained from a study of blood T cells in healthy people across ages (dated by TCRdb to the mid-2010s). About the full investigation: In model experiments, template switching captured roughly one uniquely barcoded TCR beta cDNA molecule for every two T cells. To track age-related changes in TCR beta repertoire diversity, the study relied on deep sequencing normalized with unique cDNA molecular identifiers. Donors were grouped into four age groups: young (average 16 years), middle-aged (about 40), aged (around 56) and long-lived (approximately 75). For two donors (one aged 18 to 30 and one aged 80 or older), the study analyzed two additional independent replicas of 1 million unique cDNA reads from the same blood draw. To avoid experimental bias, donors of different ages were spread randomly across the sequencing lanes.

The donors were roughly 39 Caucasian individuals from Russia, aged about 6 to 100 years, who were systemically healthy. Each donor gave about 9.7 milliliters of peripheral blood, drawn into EDTA-treated Vacutainer tubes. Ficoll-Paque density-gradient centrifugation was used to isolate PBMCs, with at least 6 million per sample. Trizol reagent was used to extract total RNA from PBMCs, with at least 6 micrograms per sample. For every donor, flow cytometry on a PBMC aliquot measured the percentage of naive CD45RAhigh/CD27high T cells. From the cysteine through the phenylalanine, the CDR3 covers 17 amino acids. The read is trimmed to its CDR3 DNA, 51 bases read in frame from base 1. From the germline V gene, CDR1 is SGDLS and CDR2 is YYNGEE. What the study reported, not specific to this receptor: As age increased, observed TCR beta diversity per million T cells dropped in a roughly linear way, and a significant reduction was already evident by age about 40. Conclusive comparison of naive and antigen-experienced compartments was prevented by the profiling of bulk unsorted PBMCs. Estimates of total diversity based on one million sequenced T cells were regarded as lower bounds and as underestimates. Because donor CMV infection status was unknown, age-related changes in expanded clonotypes were potentially confounded. There was a strong correlation between observed TCR beta diversity and the percentage of naive T cells measured by flow cytometry. The long-lived group showed more naive CD4+ T cells, fewer expanded clones and increased TCR diversity than the aged group, suggesting age selection.

This clonotype has just one count. This receptor's antigen is unknown. At one end, the junction sequence differs from germline, possibly due to a read error. The protocol used for the library was 5' RACE. The listed sequencing device is Illumina HiSeq 2500. A second PCR of about 6 to 12 cycles was run with a J-beta primer mix and a sample-barcoded 5' primer. A unique molecular identifier was introduced onto each TCR beta cDNA molecule by a template-switch 5' adaptor carrying 12 random nucleotides. At least 2.5 million CDR3-containing paired-end reads were obtained from each sample. First-strand cDNA was synthesized from all RNA with the Mint cDNA synthesis kit, primed by a TRBC-specific oligonucleotide. After uracil-DNA glycosylase treatment, a first 18-cycle PCR used universal primers M1SS and BC2_uni_R on all cDNA. As for how the authors treated the data: Normalization of each sample was performed by random selection of 1 million high-quality reads, each carrying a distinct molecular identifier. Reads sharing molecular identifiers were discarded rather than binned into consensus sequences. MiTCR, set to a Q25 quality threshold and the strictest error-elimination algorithm, was used for CDR3 identification, clonotype clustering and error correction. A nonparametric unseen species model with Euler transformation was used to estimate a lower bound on total TCR beta diversity. TCRdb handled the public reads itself, with Q25 trimming in fastp and clone calling in MiXCR, and kept productive beta chains. Merged by CDR3 protein, the rows form single entries marked with the most common genes and DNA. These V and J calls are TCRdb output, not the study's own analysis. The sample table lists 650,000 to 1,000,000 distinct CDR3 sequences, around 45% of them with a count of one. About a sixth of the sample rests with the top ten.

Sequencing was done on a sample of blood. This receptor was identified in a man aged 80 or over in good health. The rearranged chain carries TRBV9 and TRBJ2-3, and 13 bases in between align with TRBD2. The DNA reads TGTGCCAGCAGCGCCCTTGGGACTAGCGGGACGCCAGATACGCGGTATTTT. This gives the protein CASSALGTSGTPDTRYF.